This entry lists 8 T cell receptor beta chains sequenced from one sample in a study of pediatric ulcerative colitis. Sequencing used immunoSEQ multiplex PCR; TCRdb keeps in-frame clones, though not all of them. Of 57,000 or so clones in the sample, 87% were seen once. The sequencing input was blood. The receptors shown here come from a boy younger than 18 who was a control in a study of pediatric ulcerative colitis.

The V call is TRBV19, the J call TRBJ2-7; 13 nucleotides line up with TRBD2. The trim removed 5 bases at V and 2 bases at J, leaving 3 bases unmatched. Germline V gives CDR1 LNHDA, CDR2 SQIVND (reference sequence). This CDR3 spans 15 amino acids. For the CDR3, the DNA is TGTGCCAGTAGTGTCGGGACTAGCGGGACCTACGAGCAGTACTTC. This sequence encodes CASSVGTSGTYEQYF.

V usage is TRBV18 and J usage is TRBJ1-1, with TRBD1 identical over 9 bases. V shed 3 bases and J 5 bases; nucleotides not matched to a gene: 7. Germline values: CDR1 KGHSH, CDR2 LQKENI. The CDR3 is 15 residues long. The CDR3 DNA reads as TGTGCCAGCTCACCGACGCGACAGGGGGGGACTGAAGCTTTCTTT. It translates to CASSPTRQGGTEAFF. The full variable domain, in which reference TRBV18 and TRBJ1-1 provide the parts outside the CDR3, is NAGVMQNPRHLVRRRGQEARLRCSPMKGHSHVYWYRQLPEEGLKFMVYLQKENIIDESGMPKERFSAEFPKEGPSILRIQQVVRGDSAAYFCASSPTRQGGTEAFFGQGTRLTVV.

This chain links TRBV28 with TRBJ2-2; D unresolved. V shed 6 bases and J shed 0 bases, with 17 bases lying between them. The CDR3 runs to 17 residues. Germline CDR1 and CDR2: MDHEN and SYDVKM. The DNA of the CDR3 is TGTGCCAGCAGCCCCGGCTGGCGTGTCTCGAACACCGGGGAGCTGTTTTTT. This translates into CASSPGWRVSNTGELFF. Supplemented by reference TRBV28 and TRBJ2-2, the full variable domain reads DVKVTQSSRYLVKRTGEKVFLECVQDMDHENMFWYRQDPGLGLRLIYFSYDVKMKEKGDIPEGYSVSREKKERFSLILESASTNQTSMYLCASSPGWRVSNTGELFFGEGSRLTVL.

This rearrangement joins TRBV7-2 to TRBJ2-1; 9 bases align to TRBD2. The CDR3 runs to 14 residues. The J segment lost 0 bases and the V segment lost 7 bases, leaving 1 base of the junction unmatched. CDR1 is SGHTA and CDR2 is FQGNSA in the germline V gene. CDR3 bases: TGTGCCAGCAAGCGGGGGGACTCCTACAATGAGCAGTTCTTC. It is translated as CASKRGDSYNEQFF. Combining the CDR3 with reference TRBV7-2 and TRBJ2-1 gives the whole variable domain GAGVSQSPSNKVTEKGKDVELRCDPISGHTALYWYRQSLGQGLEFLIYFQGNSAPDKSGLPSDRFSAERTGGSVSTLTIQRTQQEDSAVYLCASKRGDSYNEQFFGPGTRLTVL.

The chain's CDR3 is CASSPQGPGNTIYF. CDR3 bases: TGTGCCAGCAGCCCCCAGGGACCTGGAAACACCATATATTTT. The V and J genes are TRBV9 and TRBJ1-3; D perhaps matches TRBD1 (5 bases). Trimming cost V 4 bases and J 2 bases, with 10 bases left between them. The CDR3 covers 14 residues. Germline values: CDR1 SGDLS, CDR2 YYNGEE.

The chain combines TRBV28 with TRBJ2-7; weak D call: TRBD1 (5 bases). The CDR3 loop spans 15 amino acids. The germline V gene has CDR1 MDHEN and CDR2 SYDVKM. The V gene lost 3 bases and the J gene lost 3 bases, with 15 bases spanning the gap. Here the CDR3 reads CASSFRQSIIYEQYF. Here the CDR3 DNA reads TGTGCCAGCAGTTTCCGACAGTCTATAATCTACGAGCAGTACTTC.

The DNA of the CDR3 is TGTGCCAGCCGAGTGGACTATGGCTACACCTTC. Translated, it gives CASRVDYGYTF. The rearrangement uses TRBV6-6 and TRBJ1-2, with D uncertain. CDR3 size: 11 residues. Trimming took off 8 bases at V and 3 bases at J, with 7 bases between the two ends. Germline V gene sequence: CDR1 MNHNY, CDR2 SVGAGI (reference sequence).

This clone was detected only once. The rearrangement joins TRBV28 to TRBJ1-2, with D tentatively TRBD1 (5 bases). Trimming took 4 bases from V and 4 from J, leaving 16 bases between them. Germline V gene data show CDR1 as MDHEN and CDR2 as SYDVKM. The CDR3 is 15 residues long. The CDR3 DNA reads TGTGCCAGCAGTTCCGCGGGAGGGGCTGCCTATGGCTACACCTTC. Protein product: CASSSAGGAAYGYTF.